This T cell receptor beta chain stems from a study of blood T cell repertoires in COVID-19. Study as a whole: In each case, the material was cDNA or gDNA derived from T cells, B-cell-depleted T cells, or PBMCs.

Libraries were prepared by immunoSEQ multiplex PCR; TCRdb keeps only in-frame clonotypes and omits some of them. The sample includes 190,000 or so clones, around 90% of them seen just once. The CDR3 extends over 15 amino acids. The V gene's germline CDR1 is SGDLS and CDR2 YYNGEE. V was clipped by 1 base and J by 2 bases, with 9 bases between them. The V gene is TRBV9, the J gene TRBJ2-2; maybe TRBD2 (5 bases). The clonotype was recovered from a man over 45 with acute or convalescent COVID-19. Sequenced input: peripheral blood. CDR3 region: CASSVSGINTGELFF. DNA for the CDR3: TGTGCCAGCAGCGTATCGGGGATAAACACCGGGGAGCTGTTTTTT.